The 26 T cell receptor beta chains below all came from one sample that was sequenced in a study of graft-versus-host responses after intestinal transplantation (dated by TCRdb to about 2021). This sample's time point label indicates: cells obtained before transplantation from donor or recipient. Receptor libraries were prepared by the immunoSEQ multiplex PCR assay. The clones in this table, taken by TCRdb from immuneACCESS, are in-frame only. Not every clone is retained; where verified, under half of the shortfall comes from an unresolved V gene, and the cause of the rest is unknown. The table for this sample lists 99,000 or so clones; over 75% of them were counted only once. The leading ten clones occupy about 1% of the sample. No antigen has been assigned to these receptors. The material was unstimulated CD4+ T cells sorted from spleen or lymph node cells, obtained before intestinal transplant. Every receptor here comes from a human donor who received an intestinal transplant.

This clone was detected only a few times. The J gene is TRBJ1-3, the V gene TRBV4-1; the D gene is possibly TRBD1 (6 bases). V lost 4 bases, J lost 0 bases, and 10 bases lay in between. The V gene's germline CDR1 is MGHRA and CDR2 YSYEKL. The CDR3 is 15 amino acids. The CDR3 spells CASSLRTDSGNTIYF. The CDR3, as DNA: TGCGCCAGCAGCCTAAGGACAGACTCTGGAAACACCATATATTTT.

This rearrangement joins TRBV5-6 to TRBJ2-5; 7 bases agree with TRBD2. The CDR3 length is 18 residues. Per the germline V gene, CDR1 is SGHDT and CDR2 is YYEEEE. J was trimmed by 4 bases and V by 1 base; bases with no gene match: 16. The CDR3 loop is CASSLFRLAEVGRETQYF. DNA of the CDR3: TGTGCCAGCAGCTTGTTTAGGCTAGCGGAAGTGGGCCGAGAGACCCAGTACTTC.

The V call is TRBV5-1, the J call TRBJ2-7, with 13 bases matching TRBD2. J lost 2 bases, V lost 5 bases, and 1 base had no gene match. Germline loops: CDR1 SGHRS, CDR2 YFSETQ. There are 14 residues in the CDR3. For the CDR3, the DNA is TGCGCCAGCAGAACTAGCGGGAGGGCCTACGAGCAGTACTTC. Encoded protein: CASRTSGRAYEQYF.

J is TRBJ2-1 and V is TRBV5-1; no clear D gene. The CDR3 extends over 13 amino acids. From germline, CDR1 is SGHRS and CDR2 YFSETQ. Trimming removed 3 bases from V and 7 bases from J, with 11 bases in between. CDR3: CASSSRELNEQFF. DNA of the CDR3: TGCGCCAGCAGCTCGCGAGAACTTAATGAGCAGTTCTTC. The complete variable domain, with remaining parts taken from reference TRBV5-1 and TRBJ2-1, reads KAGVTQTPRYLIKTRGQQVTLSCSPISGHRSVSWYQQTPGQGLQFLFEYFSETQRNKGNFPGRFSGRQFSNSRSEMNVSTLELGDSALYLCASSSRELNEQFFGPGTRLTVL.

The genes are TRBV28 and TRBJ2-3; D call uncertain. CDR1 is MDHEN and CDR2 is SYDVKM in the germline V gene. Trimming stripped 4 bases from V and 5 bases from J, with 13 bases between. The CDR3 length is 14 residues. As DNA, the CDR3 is TGTGCCAGCAGTTCTAGGGTGCGGAAAGATACGCAGTATTTT. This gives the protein CASSSRVRKDTQYF.

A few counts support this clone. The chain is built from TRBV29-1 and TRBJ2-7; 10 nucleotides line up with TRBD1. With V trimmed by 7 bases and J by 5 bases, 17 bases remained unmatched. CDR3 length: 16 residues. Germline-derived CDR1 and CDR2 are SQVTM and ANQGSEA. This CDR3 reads CSDPPQPTTGGNEQYF. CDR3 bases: TGCAGCGATCCCCCCCAGCCCACGACAGGGGGCAACGAGCAGTACTTC.

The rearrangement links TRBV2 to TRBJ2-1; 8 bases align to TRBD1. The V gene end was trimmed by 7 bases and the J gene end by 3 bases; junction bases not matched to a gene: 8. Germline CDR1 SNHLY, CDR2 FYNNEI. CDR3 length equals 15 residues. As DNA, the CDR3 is TGTGCCAGCAACTCCGGGACAGGCCACTACAATGAGCAGTTCTTC. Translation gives CASNSGTGHYNEQFF.

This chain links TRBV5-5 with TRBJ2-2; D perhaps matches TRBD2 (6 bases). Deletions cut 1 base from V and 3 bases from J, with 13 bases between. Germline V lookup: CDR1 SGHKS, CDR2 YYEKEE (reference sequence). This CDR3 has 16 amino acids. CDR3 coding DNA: TGTGCCAGCAGCTTGAGGGCAGGCGGGGACACCGGGGAGCTGTTTTTT. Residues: CASSLRAGGDTGELFF.

In DNA form, the CDR3 reads TGTGCCAGCATCGAGGTGAGAACAGATACGCAGTATTTT. This gives the protein CASIEVRTDTQYF. The rearrangement joins TRBV2 to TRBJ2-3; no clear D gene. V was clipped by 7 bases and J by 3 bases, with 11 bases between them. Germline CDR1 reads SNHLY; CDR2 reads FYNNEI. The CDR3 sequence is 13 residues long. Based on the CDR3 plus reference TRBV2 and TRBJ2-3, the full variable domain is EPEVTQTPSHQVTQMGQEVILRCVPISNHLYFYWYRQILGQKVEFLVSFYNNEISEKSEIFDDQFSVERPDGSNFTLKIRSTKLEDSAMYFCASIEVRTDTQYFGPGTRLTVL.

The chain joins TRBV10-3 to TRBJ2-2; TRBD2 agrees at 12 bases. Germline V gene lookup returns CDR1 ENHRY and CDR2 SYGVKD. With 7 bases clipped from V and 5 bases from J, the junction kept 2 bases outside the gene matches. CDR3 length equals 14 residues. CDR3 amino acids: CAIMGTSGTGELFF. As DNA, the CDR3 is TGTGCCATCATGGGGACTAGCGGGACCGGGGAGCTGTTTTTT.

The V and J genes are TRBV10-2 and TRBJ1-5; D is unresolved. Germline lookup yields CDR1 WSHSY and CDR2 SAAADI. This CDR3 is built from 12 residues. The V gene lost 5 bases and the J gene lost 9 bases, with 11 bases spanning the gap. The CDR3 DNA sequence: TGCGCCAGCAGTTCAGACTGGGGGCCCCAGCATTTT. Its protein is CASSSDWGPQHF.

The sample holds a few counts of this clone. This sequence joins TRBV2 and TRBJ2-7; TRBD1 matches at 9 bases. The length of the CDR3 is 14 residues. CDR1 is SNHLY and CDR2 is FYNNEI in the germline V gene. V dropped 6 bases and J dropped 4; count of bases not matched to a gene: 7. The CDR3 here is CASSRDRELYEQYF. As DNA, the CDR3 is TGTGCCAGCAGCCGGGACAGGGAATTGTACGAGCAGTACTTC.

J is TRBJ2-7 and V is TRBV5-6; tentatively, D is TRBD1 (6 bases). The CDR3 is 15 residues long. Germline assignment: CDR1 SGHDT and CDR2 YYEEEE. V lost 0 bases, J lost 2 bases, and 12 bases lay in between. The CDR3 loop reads CASSLARTAAYEQYF. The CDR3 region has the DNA TGTGCCAGCAGCTTGGCTCGGACAGCAGCCTACGAGCAGTACTTC.

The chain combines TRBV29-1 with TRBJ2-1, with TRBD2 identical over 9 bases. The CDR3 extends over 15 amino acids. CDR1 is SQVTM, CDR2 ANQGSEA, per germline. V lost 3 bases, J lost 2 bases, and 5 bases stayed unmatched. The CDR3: CSVDRGGGAYNEQFF. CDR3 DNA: TGCAGCGTTGACAGGGGCGGGGGGGCCTACAATGAGCAGTTCTTC.

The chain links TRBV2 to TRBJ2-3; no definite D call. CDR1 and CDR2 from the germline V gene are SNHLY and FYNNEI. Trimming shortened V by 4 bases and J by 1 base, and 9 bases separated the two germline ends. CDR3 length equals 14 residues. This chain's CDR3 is CASSVRRGTDTQYF. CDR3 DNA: TGTGCCAGCAGTGTGAGACGGGGCACAGATACGCAGTATTTT.

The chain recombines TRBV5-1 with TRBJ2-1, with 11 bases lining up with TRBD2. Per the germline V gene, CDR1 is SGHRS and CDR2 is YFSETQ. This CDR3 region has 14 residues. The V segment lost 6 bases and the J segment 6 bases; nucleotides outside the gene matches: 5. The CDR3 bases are TGCGCCAGCAATCCTAGCGGGAGGTCCAATGAGCAGTTCTTC. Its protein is CASNPSGRSNEQFF. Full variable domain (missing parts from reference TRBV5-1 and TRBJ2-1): KAGVTQTPRYLIKTRGQQVTLSCSPISGHRSVSWYQQTPGQGLQFLFEYFSETQRNKGNFPGRFSGRQFSNSRSEMNVSTLELGDSALYLCASNPSGRSNEQFFGPGTRLTVL.

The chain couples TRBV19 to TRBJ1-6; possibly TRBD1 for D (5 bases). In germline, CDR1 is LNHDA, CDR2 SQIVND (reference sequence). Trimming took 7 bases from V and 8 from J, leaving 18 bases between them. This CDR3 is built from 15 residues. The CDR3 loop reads CASTSPQGHHSPLHF. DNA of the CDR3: TGTGCCAGTACTTCCCCTCAGGGCCATCATTCACCCCTCCACTTT.

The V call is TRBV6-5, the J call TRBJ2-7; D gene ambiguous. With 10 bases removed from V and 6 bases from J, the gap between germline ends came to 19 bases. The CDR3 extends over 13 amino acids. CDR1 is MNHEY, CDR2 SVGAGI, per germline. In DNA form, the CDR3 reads TGTGCCATTCCTGCGGAGTCCCGGCGCGAGCAGTACTTC. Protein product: CAIPAESRREQYF.

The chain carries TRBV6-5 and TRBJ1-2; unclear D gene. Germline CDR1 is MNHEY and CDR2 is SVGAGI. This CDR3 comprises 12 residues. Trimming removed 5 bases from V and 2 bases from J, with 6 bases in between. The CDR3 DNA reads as TGTGCCAGCAGTACCTCGAACTATGGCTACACCTTC. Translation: CASSTSNYGYTF.

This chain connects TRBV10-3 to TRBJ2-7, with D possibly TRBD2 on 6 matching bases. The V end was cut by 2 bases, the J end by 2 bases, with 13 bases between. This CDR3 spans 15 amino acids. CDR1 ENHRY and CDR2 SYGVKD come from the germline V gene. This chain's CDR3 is CAISERGTAPYEQYF. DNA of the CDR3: TGTGCCATCAGTGAGCGGGGGACGGCCCCCTACGAGCAGTACTTC.

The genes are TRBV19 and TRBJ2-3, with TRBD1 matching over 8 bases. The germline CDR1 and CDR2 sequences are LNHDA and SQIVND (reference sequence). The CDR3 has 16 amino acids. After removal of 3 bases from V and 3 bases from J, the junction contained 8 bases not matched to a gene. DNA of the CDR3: TGTGCCAGTAGTATTAGACAGGGGAGTGGAACAGATACGCAGTATTTT. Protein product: CASSIRQGSGTDTQYF. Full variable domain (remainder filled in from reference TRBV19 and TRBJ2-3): DGGITQSPKYLFRKEGQNVTLSCEQNLNHDAMYWYRQDPGQGLRLIYYSQIVNDFQKGDIAEGYSVSREKKESFPLTVTSAQKNPTAFYLCASSIRQGSGTDTQYFGPGTRLTVL.

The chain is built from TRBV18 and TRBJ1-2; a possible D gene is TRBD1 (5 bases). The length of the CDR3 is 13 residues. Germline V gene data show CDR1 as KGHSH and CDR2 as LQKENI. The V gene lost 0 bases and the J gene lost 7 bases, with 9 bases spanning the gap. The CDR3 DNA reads TGTGCCAGCTCACCACCCGGGACTTCTGGCTACACCTTC. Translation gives CASSPPGTSGYTF.

Written as DNA, the CDR3 is TGTGCCAGCAGCTCGGTTCAAACCGCGGGGTTGTTTTTT. Translated, it gives CASSSVQTAGLFF. V usage is TRBV11-2 and J usage is TRBJ1-4, with D uncertain. Trimming shortened V by 4 bases and J by 15 bases, and 18 bases separated the two germline ends. CDR1 and CDR2 from the germline V gene are SGHAT and FQNNGV. The CDR3 is made up of 13 amino acids.

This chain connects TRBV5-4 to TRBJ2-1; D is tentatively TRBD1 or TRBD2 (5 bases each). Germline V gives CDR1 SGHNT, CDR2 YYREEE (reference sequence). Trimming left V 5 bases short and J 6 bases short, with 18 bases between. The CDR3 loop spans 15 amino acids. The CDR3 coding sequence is TGTGCCAGCAGTGATCGGGGCTCTTGGGTCAATGAGCAGTTCTTC. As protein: CASSDRGSWVNEQFF.

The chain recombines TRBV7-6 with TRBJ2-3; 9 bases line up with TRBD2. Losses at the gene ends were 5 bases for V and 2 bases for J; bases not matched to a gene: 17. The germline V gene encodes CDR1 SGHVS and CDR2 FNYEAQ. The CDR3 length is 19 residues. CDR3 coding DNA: TGTGCCAGCAGCAGTCTTAGCGGGGGATCTTTCGGATTCACAGATACGCAGTATTTT. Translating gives CASSSLSGGSFGFTDTQYF.

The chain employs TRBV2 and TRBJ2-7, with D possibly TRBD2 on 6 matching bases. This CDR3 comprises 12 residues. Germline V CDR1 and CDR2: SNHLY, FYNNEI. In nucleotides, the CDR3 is TGTGTCTCGAGACTAGGGGCTTACGAGCAGTACTTC. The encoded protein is CVSRLGAYEQYF.